This T cell receptor (beta chain) is drawn from a study of cytomegalovirus exposure and HLA in healthy donors. The CDR3 sequence is 13 residues long. Looked up from germline, CDR1 is MNHNY and CDR2 is SVGAGI (reference sequence). Trimming cost V 10 bases and J 6 bases; bases outside gene matches: 5. General observations from the study: HLA alleles showed associations with about 17,000 TCR beta sequences in a later analysis, at a 0.05 false discovery rate. Later analysis identified a missense DCLRE1C variant that was linked to TCR beta V- and J-gene trimming.

Worth noting for this clone: Its matching antigen is unknown.

PCR involved 60 Vbeta and 13 Jbeta primers. Measured with immunoSEQ multiplex PCR; TCRdb has only the in-frame clones, and not every one. The table records 130,000 or so clones, more than 65% of them present only once. This receptor was taken from a woman under 30 in good health and CMV-seropositive. The J gene is TRBJ1-6, the V gene TRBV6-6, with 8 positions matching TRBD1. The sequencing sample was made of PBMCs. In DNA, the CDR3 is TGTGCCACCCAGACAGGGGTTAATTCACCCCTCCACTTT. It codes for CATQTGVNSPLHF.